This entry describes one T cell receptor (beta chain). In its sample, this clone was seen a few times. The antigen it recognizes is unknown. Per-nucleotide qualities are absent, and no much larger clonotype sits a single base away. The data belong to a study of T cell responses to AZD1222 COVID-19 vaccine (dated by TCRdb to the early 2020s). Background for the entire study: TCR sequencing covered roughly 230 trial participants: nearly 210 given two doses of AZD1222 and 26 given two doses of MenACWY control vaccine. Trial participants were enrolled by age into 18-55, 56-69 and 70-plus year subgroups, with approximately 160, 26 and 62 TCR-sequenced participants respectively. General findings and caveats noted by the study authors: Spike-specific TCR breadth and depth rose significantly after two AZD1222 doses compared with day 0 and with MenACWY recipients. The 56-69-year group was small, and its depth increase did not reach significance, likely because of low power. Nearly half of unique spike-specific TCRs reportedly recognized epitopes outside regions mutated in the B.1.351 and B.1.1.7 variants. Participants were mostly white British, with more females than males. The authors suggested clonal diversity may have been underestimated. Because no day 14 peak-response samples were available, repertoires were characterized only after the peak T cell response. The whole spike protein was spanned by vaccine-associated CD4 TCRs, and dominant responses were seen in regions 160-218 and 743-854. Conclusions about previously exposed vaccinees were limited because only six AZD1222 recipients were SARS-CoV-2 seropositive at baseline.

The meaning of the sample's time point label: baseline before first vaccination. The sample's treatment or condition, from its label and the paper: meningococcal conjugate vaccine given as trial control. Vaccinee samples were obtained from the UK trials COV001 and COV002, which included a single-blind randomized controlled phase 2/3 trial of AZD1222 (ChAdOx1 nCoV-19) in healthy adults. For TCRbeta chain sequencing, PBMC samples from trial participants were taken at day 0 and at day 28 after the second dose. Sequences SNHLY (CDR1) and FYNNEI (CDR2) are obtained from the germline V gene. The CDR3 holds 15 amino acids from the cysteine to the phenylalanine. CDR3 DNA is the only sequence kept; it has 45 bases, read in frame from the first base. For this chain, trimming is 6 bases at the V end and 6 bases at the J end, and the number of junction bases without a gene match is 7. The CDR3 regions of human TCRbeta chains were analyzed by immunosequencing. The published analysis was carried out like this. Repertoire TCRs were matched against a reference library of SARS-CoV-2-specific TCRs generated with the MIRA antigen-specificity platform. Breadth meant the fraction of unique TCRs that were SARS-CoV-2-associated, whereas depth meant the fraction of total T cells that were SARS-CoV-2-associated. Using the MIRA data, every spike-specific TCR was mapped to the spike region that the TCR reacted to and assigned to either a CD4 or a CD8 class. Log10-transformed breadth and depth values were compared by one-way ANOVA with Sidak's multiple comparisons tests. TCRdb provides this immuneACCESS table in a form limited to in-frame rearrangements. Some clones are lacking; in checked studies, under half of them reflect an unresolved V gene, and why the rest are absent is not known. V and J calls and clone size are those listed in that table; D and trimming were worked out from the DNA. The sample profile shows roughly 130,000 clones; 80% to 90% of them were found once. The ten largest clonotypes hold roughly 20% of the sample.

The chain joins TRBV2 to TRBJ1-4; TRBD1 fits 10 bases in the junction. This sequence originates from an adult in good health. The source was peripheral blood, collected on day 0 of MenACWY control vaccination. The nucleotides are TGTGCCAGCAGCGGAACCGGGACAGGGGATGAAAAACTGTTTTTT. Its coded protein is CASSGTGTGDEKLFF.